A single T cell receptor beta chain is shown here with its context. Original processing methods: Amplification of reference gene primers provided the estimated nucleated cell counts. TCRdb keeps only in-frame clones here, not all; method: immunoSEQ multiplex PCR. V and J calls and clone size follow that table, whereas D and trimming were derived from the DNA. This table has roughly 120,000 clones, 90% appearing once. The data originate from a study of blood T cell repertoires in COVID-19. Study as a whole: Researchers got acute and convalescent COVID-19 samples from the United States, Italy and Spain.

Germline V lookup: CDR1 KGHDR, CDR2 SFDVKD. V lost 4 bases and J lost 9; bases outside the gene matches: 8. CDR3 length: 17 residues. Input material: peripheral blood. The rearrangement joins TRBV24-1 to TRBJ2-1; 16 bases line up with TRBD2. This TCR came from a middle-aged man with active COVID-19. DNA of the CDR3: TGTGCCACCAGTGAGGGACTAGCGGGAGGGCAGGGACGTGAGCAGTTCTTC. Residues: CATSEGLAGGQGREQFF.